The 5 T cell receptor beta chains given below trace back to one sample, sequenced in a study of metastatic and nonmetastatic thyroid tumors. Not a single patient had been given any form of treatment at any point before undergoing thyroid surgery. TCRdb called clones again from the PCR reads with MiXCR. The repertoire consists of roughly 53,000 clones, with 20% to 25% occurring once and the leading ten covering 3.5% to 5%. Sequencing was done on a sample of blood. The receptors here all came from a female donor with papillary thyroid cancer or a benign thyroid nodule (not recorded which). Some clones in this sample may be carry-over from other donors' samples.

Points on this clone: A much larger clone lies a single base off, so this may be a read error. This chain links TRBV29-1 with TRBJ2-1, with D uncertain. Germline-derived CDR1 and CDR2 are SQVTM and ANQGSEA. This CDR3 is 11 amino acids long. V was pared by 6 bases and J by 7 bases, with 10 bases between. CDR3 in DNA: TGCAGCGTAGACGGCGTGAATGAGCAGTTCTTC. It translates to CSVDGVNEQFF.

Concerning this clone: One end of the junction does not line up with germline, which may come from a read error. J is TRBJ1-5 and V is TRBV5-1; TRBD1 matches 8 bases. Germline V lookup: CDR1 SGHRS, CDR2 YFSETQ. CDR3 length equals 15 residues. The CDR3 protein is CASSPGGRSNHPHHF. The CDR3 nucleotides are TGCGCCAGCAGCCCAGGGGGCCGTAGCAATCATCCCCATCATTTT.

Remarks on this clone: The germline gene is not matched at one end of the junction; a read error may be the cause. The rearrangement uses TRBV20-1 and TRBJ1-5, with TRBD1 identical over 8 bases. The CDR3 has 14 residues. The V gene's germline CDR1 is DFQATT and CDR2 SNEGSKA (reference sequence). The CDR3 loop reads CSASAGGGNPPHHF. For the CDR3, the DNA is TGCAGTGCTAGCGCAGGGGGCGGCAATCCGCCCCATCATTTT.

Ten or more counts support this clone. The chain carries TRBV4-1 and TRBJ2-3, with a tentative D call TRBD2 (6 bases). Between the trimmed V and J ends, which lost 2 bases and 3 bases, there was a span of 12 bases. Per germline, CDR1 MGHRA and CDR2 YSYEKL. This CDR3 comprises 15 residues. The CDR3 protein is CASSQLAEGTDTQYF. CDR3 sequence (DNA): TGCGCCAGCAGCCAATTAGCGGAGGGGACAGATACGCAGTATTTT.

This clone was recorded at least ten times. The V gene is TRBV19, the J gene TRBJ1-5; the D is unclear. Germline V lookup: CDR1 LNHDA, CDR2 SQIVND (reference sequence). CDR3 length equals 12 residues. Trimming left V 6 bases short and J 9 bases short, with 12 bases between. This CDR3 reads CASSGRSLPQHF. The CDR3 bases are TGTGCCAGTAGCGGACGGAGCCTGCCCCAGCATTTT.